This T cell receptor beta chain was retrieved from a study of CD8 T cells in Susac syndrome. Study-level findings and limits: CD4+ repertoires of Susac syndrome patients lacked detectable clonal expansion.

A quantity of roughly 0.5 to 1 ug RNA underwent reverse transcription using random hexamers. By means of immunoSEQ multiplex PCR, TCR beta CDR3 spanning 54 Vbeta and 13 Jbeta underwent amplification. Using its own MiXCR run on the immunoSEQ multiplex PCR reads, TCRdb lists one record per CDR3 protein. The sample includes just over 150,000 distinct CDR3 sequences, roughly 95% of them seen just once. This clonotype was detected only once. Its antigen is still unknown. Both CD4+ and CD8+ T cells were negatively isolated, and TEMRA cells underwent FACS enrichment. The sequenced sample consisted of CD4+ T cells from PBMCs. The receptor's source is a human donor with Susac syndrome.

This CDR3 is CASSQPNRGGRSYEQYF. The CDR3 nucleotides read TGCGCCAGCAGCCAACCAAACCGGGGGGGCCGGTCGTACGAGCAGTACTTC. This chain joins TRBV4-1 and TRBJ2-7; 8 nucleotides align to TRBD2. The CDR3 covers 17 residues. Looked up from germline, CDR1 is MGHRA and CDR2 is YSYEKL. V was clipped by 2 bases and J by 4 bases; unmatched bases: 13.